The clone carrying this T cell receptor (beta chain) has a count of ten or more. Its target is not known. This record belongs to a study of regulatory T cells in long-lasting Graves disease. Study results and limitations: Those with persistent disease had in common more public clonotypes (roughly 3,000) than new patients (approximately 920).

Time point: newly diagnosed GD, antithyroid drugs for less than 3 months. RNA extracted from PBMCs served as the sequencing template. Patients all came to the study from an endocrinology department in Xi'an, China. V was pared by 6 bases and J by 3 bases, with 14 bases between. CDR1 SNHLY and CDR2 FYNNEI come from the germline V gene. The CDR3 is 14 amino acids. Sequencing libraries for TCR beta were prepared with iRepertoire HTBI primers and Arm-PCR of CDR3 regions. MiXCR, applied by TCRdb to the multiplex PCR reads, yields one record per CDR3 protein. The data show around 250,000 distinct CDR3 sequences, around 20% seen once.

The specimen was peripheral blood mononuclear cells (PBMCs), collected at new diagnosis, from a patient treated with antithyroid drugs. This sequence joins TRBV2 and TRBJ1-1; D not resolved. This TCR came from a female donor with Graves disease. CDR3 DNA: TGTGCCAGCAGGGATCCGGTCAAATACACTGAAGCTTTCTTT. Translation: CASRDPVKYTEAFF.